This note documents a single T cell receptor beta chain sequence. Its antigen remains undetermined. The input lacks base qualities; no much larger clone sits a single base away. This entry is derived from a study of shared clonotypes between healthy human individuals (dated by TCRdb to 2020 to 2021). A note on the overall study: A few men and two women, aged 18 to 49 years, made up the cohort. For each donor, three plates each were used for CD4 naive and CD4 memory, two plates were used for CD8 naive, and one plate was used for CD8 memory. Blood TCR repertoires of four to six healthy adults were deeply sequenced to estimate repertoire size and the extent of clonotype sharing between individuals. To increase sequencing depth and limit assay-specific biases, different laboratories used diverse techniques to prepare libraries and sequence TCR repertoires. Between about 0.94 and 8.9 billion PBMCs per donor were obtained by leukapheresis. The paper as a whole reports these results and caveats: Because the study included a small number of donors, the genetic and exposure-history diversity represented was limited. Clonotypes shared by all four sorted-subset donors showed higher generation probabilities than non-shared clonotypes. Incomplete sequencing was indicated by rarefaction of sorted-subset datasets, despite the large sequencing depth. Sampling was restricted to blood, and TCR repertoires in tissues likely differ from the TCR repertoires found in blood. About 5% of naive CD4, roughly 3.6% of naive CD8, about 2.4% of memory CD4, and around 0.4% of memory CD8 clonotypes were shared across several donors. Pairwise subsampling led to the expectation that sequencing depth would affect the degree of clonotype sharing among donors. Larger estimated clonotype richness was generally found for naive subsets than for memory subsets.

Donors were healthy HIV-negative adults with no recently reported acute infections or vaccinations. Every donor was a Caucasian adult residing in Nashville, Tennessee, USA. CD4+ T cells were enriched by magnetic negative selection; naive cells were then positively selected on CD45RA, and the negative fraction formed the memory subset. Blood was obtained by leukapheresis, after which PBMCs were separated by Ficoll-Histopaque density gradient centrifugation and cryopreserved in liquid nitrogen vapor phase. Analytical flow cytometry was used to check the purity and quantity of each magnetically sorted T cell population. Genomic DNA was isolated from every sorted fraction and measured by UV absorbance on a Nanodrop 2000c. Using the deep immunoSEQ assay, multiplex PCR amplified TCR CDR3 regions from genomic DNA. Extracted genomic DNA from each cell subset was distributed evenly across all wells of several immunoSEQ 96-well plates, and each plate was treated as a replicate. For sorted subsets, 150 to 250 ng genomic DNA, equal to tens of thousands of T cell genomes, was loaded into each replicate PCR. The purified libraries were quantified using a Qubit 3.0 fluorometer, sized with a Bioanalyzer 2100, and then quantified again using the KAPA Library Quantification kit. Every immunoSEQ 96-well plate was sequenced on a dedicated single-read 150-cycle Illumina NextSeq 550 flow cell. In the source study's methods: The immunoSEQ output contained only junctional sequences without quality scores, so filtering could not match that applied to full-length reads. Sequences were annotated with PyIR, a Python wrapper for IgBLAST v1.9, and V/J genes and CDR3 were assigned using IMGT germline references. Reads were filtered out if the reads had weak V/J assignments (E-value above 1e-6), no CDR3, stop codons, out-of-frame junctions, or ambiguous translated residues. V3J clonotypes were defined by identical inferred V gene, J gene, and CDR3 amino acid sequence. Percentage overlap between repertoires was computed as shared unique clonotypes divided by the size of the smaller repertoire. Repertoire richness was assessed with RTK rarefaction, the Chao1 estimator, and Recon v2.1 estimates of unobserved clonotypes. For all TCRbeta clonotypes obtained by the gDNA method from a handful of donors, generation probabilities were computed with OLGA. TCRdb retrieved this table from immuneACCESS and kept in-frame rearrangements only. Not all clones are present; in checked studies, unresolved V genes account for under half, and no reason is known for the remainder. Clone size and V and J calls were adopted from that table, with D and trimming inferred from the DNA. The sample profile shows a few million clones; roughly 92% of them were found once. Of the sample, roughly 0.13% is held by the ten largest clones.

For this chain, trimming is 10 bases at the V end and 9 bases at the J end, and the number of junction bases without a gene match is 9. CDR3 length: 14 amino acids, cysteine to phenylalanine. Just CDR3 DNA is preserved here, 42 bases in frame from base 1. CDR1 and CDR2, per the germline V gene, are MRHNA and SNTAGT. The V and J genes are TRBV6-4 and TRBJ2-1, with 13 bases matching TRBD2. Sequenced sample: naive CD4+ T cells sorted from blood. In the paper's terms, the cell subset or site label means: CD45RA+ positively selected. The receptor's source is a man between 18 and 35 years old in good health. This receptor carries the CDR3 CATTGLAGAGEQFF. The DNA is as follows: TGTGCCACAACCGGACTAGCGGGAGCGGGTGAGCAGTTCTTC.